This T cell receptor beta chain emerged from a study of blood T cell repertoires in COVID-19. On the study more broadly: Nucleic acid was either cDNA or gDNA, and it came from T cells, B-cell-depleted T cells, or PBMCs.

Method: immunoSEQ multiplex PCR; TCRdb's copy keeps in-frame clones and lacks some. The sample consists of about 160,000 clones, nearly 80% of them appearing once. This clone was detected only a few times. The CDR3 consists of 16 residues. Trimming cost V 4 bases and J 1 base, with 14 bases left between them. Germline CDR1 reads SGHNT; CDR2 reads YYREEE (reference sequence). This chain joins TRBV5-4 and TRBJ2-2; D possibly corresponds to TRBD2 (7 bases). The clonotype comes from a woman aged 80 or over with acute or convalescent COVID-19. Sequencing was performed on peripheral blood. The CDR3 here is CASSLGGGWNTGELFF. CDR3 nucleotides: TGTGCCAGCAGCCTGGGGGGGGGCTGGAACACCGGGGAGCTGTTTTTT.